The clone carrying this T cell receptor beta chain was recorded many times. This sample is drawn from a study of T-cell reconstitution after alpha-beta-depleted transplantation in children. The library targeted TCRbeta and was prepared with unique molecular identifiers. TCRdb re-derived calls from the PCR reads in MiXCR, one entry per CDR3 protein. Among about 20,000 distinct CDR3 sequences listed, 10% to 15% were seen once. The material sequenced was PBMCs, mostly from graft donor cells, taken 60 days after TCRalphabeta/CD19-depleted stem cell transplant. The clonotype originates from a female patient aged 2 to 10 who had a stem cell transplant for congenital amegakaryocytic thrombocytopenia, so the T cells may come from the graft donor.

CDR3 sequence (DNA): TGTGCCAGCAGCACTAGCGGGAGCACAGATACGCAGTATTTT. It is translated as CASSTSGSTDTQYF. The chain employs TRBV21-1 and TRBJ2-3; the listed D gene, TRBD2, was not tested against the DNA. TRBV21-1 is noted as a pseudogene. The CDR3 sequence is 14 residues long.